These 23 T cell receptor beta chains came from one sample sequenced in a study of blood T cell repertoires in COVID-19. Using immunoSEQ multiplex PCR, the repertoire was profiled, and TCRdb retains in-frame clones only, with some absent. Of roughly 230,000 clones listed, roughly 89% are singletons. The sample taken for sequencing was PBMCs or T cells enriched from blood (not recorded which). The receptors stem from a young woman with acute COVID-19.

The rearrangement uses TRBV6-1 and TRBJ1-5, with D unresolved. The germline V gene has CDR1 MNHNS and CDR2 SASEGT. Trimming stripped 3 bases from V and 1 base from J, with 4 bases between. CDR3 length: 13 amino acids. In DNA form, the CDR3 reads TGTGCCAGCAGTGAGAGGAGCAATCAGCCCCAGCATTTT. It yields the protein CASSERSNQPQHF.

The CDR3 sequence is CASSLTGQPNYGYTF. CDR3 coding DNA: TGTGCCAGCAGCTTGACGGGACAACCCAACTATGGCTACACCTTC. The rearrangement links TRBV5-5 to TRBJ1-2; perhaps TRBD1 as D (6 bases). Germline lookup yields CDR1 SGHKS and CDR2 YYEKEE (reference sequence). The CDR3 has 15 amino acids. V lost 1 base to trimming and J lost 2 bases, with 12 bases between them.

V usage is TRBV7-8 and J usage is TRBJ2-1; D call uncertain. V lost 3 bases to trimming and J lost 4 bases, with 4 bases between them. The CDR3 consists of 12 residues. From germline, CDR1 is SGHVS and CDR2 FQNEAQ. CDR3 protein: CASSFSYNEQFF. In nucleotides, the CDR3 is TGTGCCAGCAGCTTTTCGTACAATGAGCAGTTCTTC. The full variable domain, completed using reference TRBV7-8 and TRBJ2-1, is GAGVSQSPRYKVAKRGQDVALRCDPISGHVSLFWYQQALGQGPEFLTYFQNEAQLDKSGLPSDRFFAERPEGSVSTLKIQRTQQEDSAVYLCASSFSYNEQFFGPGTRLTVL.

The chain joins TRBV6-5 to TRBJ1-4; 7 nucleotides match TRBD1. The germline gives CDR1 MNHEY, CDR2 SVGAGI. Unmatched junction bases numbered 6, after V lost 2 bases and J lost 6 bases. The CDR3 spans 15 residues. DNA of the CDR3: TGTGCCAGCAGTTACAGACCAGGGGGTTATGAAAAACTGTTTTTT. Its translation is CASSYRPGGYEKLFF.

This clone turned up a few times. The chain couples TRBV4-3 to TRBJ2-5; 7 bases match TRBD2. The CDR3 consists of 14 residues. Germline assignment: CDR1 LGHNA and CDR2 YSLEER. The J segment lost 5 bases and the V segment lost 1 base, leaving 4 bases of the junction unmatched. The CDR3 spells CASSQALAKETQYF. CDR3 DNA sequence: TGCGCCAGCAGCCAAGCACTAGCGAAGGAGACCCAGTACTTC.

The chain is built from TRBV4-3 and TRBJ1-3, with D unclear. The CDR3 is 16 residues long. Looked up from germline, CDR1 is LGHNA and CDR2 is YSLEER. V was cut by 2 bases and J by 0 bases, with 11 bases left in between. The CDR3 protein is CASSQSGSLSGNTIYF. Here the CDR3 DNA reads TGCGCCAGCAGCCAATCCGGGAGCCTCTCTGGAAACACCATATATTTT.

This chain joins TRBV7-9 and TRBJ1-5; 9 bases map to TRBD1. Germline lookup yields CDR1 SEHNR and CDR2 FQNEAQ (reference sequence). CDR3 size: 15 residues. With 1 base clipped from V and 4 bases from J, the junction kept 2 bases outside the gene matches. The CDR3 bases are TGTGCCAGCAGCTTAGACGGGACAGGGAATCAGCCCCAGCATTTT. It is translated as CASSLDGTGNQPQHF.

This sequence joins TRBV6-6 and TRBJ1-4, with 7 bases lining up with TRBD1. The CDR3 sequence is 18 residues long. Germline V gene lookup returns CDR1 MNHNY and CDR2 SVGAGI (reference sequence). Unmatched junction bases numbered 17, after V lost 5 bases and J lost 5 bases. CDR3 sequence (DNA): TGTGCCAGCAGTCCTATACCCCCGGGACAGCATTCCAATGAAAAACTGTTTTTT. Residues: CASSPIPPGQHSNEKLFF.

V gene TRBV10-1 combines with J gene TRBJ2-7; a weak D match, TRBD1 (6 bases). The CDR3 totals 14 residues. From germline, CDR1 is WNHNN and CDR2 SYGVQD (reference sequence). With 3 bases removed from V and 6 bases from J, the gap between germline ends came to 15 bases. The CDR3 is CASSESRGRSEQYF. CDR3 nucleotide sequence: TGCGCCAGCAGTGAAAGCAGGGGCCGCTCCGAGCAGTACTTC.

V gene TRBV5-4 combines with J gene TRBJ1-2; no clear D gene. V was trimmed by 0 bases and J by 2 bases, leaving 14 bases between them. The CDR3 has 16 amino acids. The germline CDR1 and CDR2 sequences are SGHNT and YYREEE (reference sequence). Written as DNA, the CDR3 is TGTGCCAGCAGCTTGGCCAACCAGGCGTACAACTATGGCTACACCTTC. Translation: CASSLANQAYNYGYTF.

In its sample, this clone was seen once. The chain uses TRBV28 and TRBJ1-5; 10 bases agree with TRBD1. V gave up 6 bases and J gave up 2 bases; unmatched junction bases: 4. CDR1 and CDR2 from the germline V gene are MDHEN and SYDVKM. CDR3 size: 15 residues. CDR3 in amino acids: CASRGQGLGNQPQHF. The CDR3 DNA is TGTGCCAGCAGGGGACAGGGGTTAGGCAATCAGCCCCAGCATTTT.

This chain uses TRBV5-4 with TRBJ2-1; D gene uncertain. CDR3 length: 11 amino acids. Trimming pared 4 bases from V and 5 bases from J, leaving 4 bases between. The germline gives CDR1 SGHNT, CDR2 YYREEE (reference sequence). CDR3 loop: CASSRDNEQFF. Written as DNA, the CDR3 is TGTGCCAGCAGCCGGGACAATGAGCAGTTCTTC.

This clone was detected once. The chain links TRBV7-8 to TRBJ2-2; the match to TRBD2 covers 8 bases. V trimming: 2 bases; J trimming: 5 bases; junction bases outside the gene matches: 10. The CDR3 extends over 17 amino acids. CDR1 and CDR2 (germline): SGHVS, FQNEAQ. The CDR3 sequence: CASSLRSGGVWTGELFF. The CDR3 coding sequence is TGTGCCAGCAGCTTACGGTCCGGGGGGGTTTGGACCGGGGAGCTGTTTTTT.

This clone appeared once. This chain uses TRBV6-5 with TRBJ2-1; 15 bases map to TRBD2. Germline V lookup: CDR1 MNHEY, CDR2 SVGAGI. The CDR3 runs to 15 residues. Trimming cost V 5 bases and J 14 bases; bases outside gene matches: 10. The CDR3 nucleotides read TGTGCCAGCAGTCCTCCGGGACTAGCGGGGGGTCGCGAGTTCTTC. Translating gives CASSPPGLAGGREFF.

J is TRBJ1-2 and V is TRBV7-2, with D possibly TRBD1 on 6 matching bases. Per germline, CDR1 SGHTA and CDR2 FQGNSA. The CDR3 totals 17 residues. The V gene lost 1 base and the J gene lost 2 bases, with 17 bases spanning the gap. Written as DNA, the CDR3 is TGTGCCAGCAGCTTAGGCGGGGGGGGCCACCTAAACTATGGCTACACCTTC. This translates into CASSLGGGGHLNYGYTF.

The genes are TRBV3-1 (or the pseudogene TRBV3-2) and TRBJ2-2, with 8 bases matching TRBD1. CDR3 length: 14 residues. Germline values: CDR1 LGHDT, CDR2 YNNKEL (reference sequence). V lost 5 bases to trimming and J lost 7 bases; unmatched junction nucleotides: 6. The CDR3 region is CASSGQGANGELFF. CDR3 nucleotide sequence: TGTGCCAGCAGCGGGCAGGGGGCCAACGGGGAGCTGTTTTTT.

This clone was picked up one time. The CDR3 loop is CASSPPVGKLQETQYF. The CDR3 DNA follows: TGTGCCAGCAGCCCACCGGTCGGGAAGCTTCAAGAGACCCAGTACTTC. The gene calls are TRBV6-2 or TRBV6-3 and TRBJ2-5, with D possibly being TRBD2 (5 bases). Germline values: CDR1 MNHEY, CDR2 SVGEGT. The CDR3 totals 16 residues. With 6 bases removed from V and 2 bases from J, the gap between germline ends came to 19 bases.

The chain recombines TRBV6-2 or TRBV6-3 with TRBJ1-5; TRBD1 agrees at 10 bases. Germline CDR1 is MNHEY and CDR2 is SVGEGT. Trimming took 4 bases from V and 4 from J; bases not matched to a gene: 7. This CDR3 spans 16 amino acids. The CDR3 sequence is CASSSGQGTWNQPQHF. DNA of the CDR3: TGTGCCAGCAGTTCGGGACAGGGGACCTGGAATCAGCCCCAGCATTTT.

The genes are TRBV15 and TRBJ2-1; D unresolved. CDR1 and CDR2 from the germline V gene are LNHNV and YYDKDF (reference sequence). The V and J ends lost 5 bases and 4 bases respectively, with 3 bases between them. This CDR3 spans 11 amino acids. DNA of the CDR3: TGTGCCACCAGCCATTACAATGAGCAGTTCTTC. Translated, it gives CATSHYNEQFF.

This clone has more than one count but fewer than ten. The CDR3 loop reads CASARSTGPTEAFF. In nucleotides, the CDR3 is TGTGCCAGCGCCCGCTCGACAGGGCCCACTGAAGCTTTCTTT. The rearrangement uses TRBV18 and TRBJ1-1; 7 nucleotides line up with TRBD1. V lost 8 bases and J lost 4; bases outside the gene matches: 10. CDR3 length: 14 residues. Germline V gives CDR1 KGHSH, CDR2 LQKENI.

This rearrangement joins TRBV28 to TRBJ1-1; unclear D gene. Germline assignment: CDR1 MDHEN and CDR2 SYDVKM. The ends were cut back, 5 bases at V and 0 bases at J, with 7 bases in the middle. CDR3 size: 13 residues. Here the CDR3 DNA reads TGTGCCAGCAGTCCAGGCATGAACACTGAAGCTTTCTTT. This encodes CASSPGMNTEAFF.

This sequence joins TRBV24-1 and TRBJ1-5; 8 bases are shared with TRBD1. CDR3 length equals 13 residues. With V trimmed by 7 bases and J by 5 bases, 3 bases remained unmatched. Per the germline V gene, CDR1 is KGHDR and CDR2 is SFDVKD. This CDR3 reads CATRDREDQPQHF. CDR3 bases: TGTGCCACCAGGGACAGGGAGGATCAGCCCCAGCATTTT.

The CDR3 protein is CASSPEFGTGKPPLHF. The CDR3 region has the DNA TGTGCCAGCTCACCAGAGTTCGGGACAGGGAAACCACCCCTCCACTTT. The chain is built from TRBV18 and TRBJ1-6, with TRBD1 matching 9 bases. The CDR3 covers 16 residues. V lost 2 bases to trimming and J lost 11 bases; unmatched junction nucleotides: 10. The germline CDR1 and CDR2 sequences are KGHSH and LQKENI.